A selection of T cell receptor beta chains follows, all from one sample in a study of OX40 agonist ivuxolimab in advanced cancers. Clones were sequenced by immunoSEQ multiplex PCR, and TCRdb holds only the in-frame ones, with some missing. The sample lists approximately 13,000 clones; 75% to 90% were seen once. The specimen was CD4+ or CD8+ T cells sorted from blood, collected in a trial of the OX40 agonist ivuxolimab. These receptors were obtained from an adult with an advanced solid tumor such as melanoma, head and neck, liver or kidney cancer. CDR3s include the opening cysteine and the closing phenylalanine or tryptophan. The D gene is left open where the match is weak. The size of a clone is reported for some rows only, either as once, few or many, or as a class for expanded clones.

NA	TRBV10-1	TRBJ2-2	NA	TGCGCCAGCAGTGAGTCGTCGTGGGACACCGGGGAGCTGTTTTTT	CASSESSWDTGELFF
NA	TRBV27	TRBJ2-1	NA	TGTGCCAGCAGGACTGACTCGAATGAGCAGTTCTTC	CASRTDSNEQFF
NA	TRBV28	TRBJ2-3	NA	TGTGCCAGCACACAAAGGGGCGATATCACAGATACGCAGTATTTT	CASTQRGDITDTQYF
NA	TRBV6-1	TRBJ2-5	NA	TGTGCCAGCAGTCCCAAAGCGGCTCGGCAAGAGACCCAGTACTTC	CASSPKAARQETQYF
NA	TRBV10-2	TRBJ1-5	NA	TGCGCCAGCAGACTCGGGTCGGGGCCCCAGCATTTT	CASRLGSGPQHF
NA	TRBV7-9	TRBJ2-7	NA	TGTGCCAGCACTCTGGCGATAACCTACGAGCAGTACTTC	CASTLAITYEQYF
medium-sized	TRBV19	TRBJ2-7	NA	TGTGCCAGTAGTATAGCGGGCGGTAGCTACGAGCAGTACTTC	CASSIAGGSYEQYF
NA	TRBV4-2	TRBJ2-7	TRBD2	TGTGCCAGCAGCCAAGAAGCCCCGCCCCTAGCGGGTTACGAGCAGTACTTC	CASSQEAPPLAGYEQYF
NA	TRBV18	TRBJ2-7	TRBD2	TGTGCCAGCTCACCCGACGGACTAGGTCGGTACGAGCAGTACTTC	CASSPDGLGRYEQYF
once	TRBV5-1	TRBJ2-6	NA	TGCGCCAGCAGCCTCGTGGGGTCCGGGGCCAACGTCCTGACTTTC	CASSLVGSGANVLTF
NA	TRBV7-8	TRBJ2-4	NA	TGTGCCAGCAGCTTAGCAGGCCGGCCCTCCGCCAAAAACATTCAGTACTTC	CASSLAGRPSAKNIQYF
NA	TRBV6-4	TRBJ2-3	NA	TGTGCCAGCAGTGCGGAGGGAGCGACAGATACGCAGTATTTT	CASSAEGATDTQYF
NA	TRBV15	TRBJ2-7	NA	TGTGCCACCAGCCGGGGAGACTACGAGCAGTACTTC	CATSRGDYEQYF
NA	TRBV19	TRBJ1-1	NA	TGTGCCAGTTATGGGGGCGTGAACACTGAAGCTTTCTTT	CASYGGVNTEAFF
few	TRBV7-9	TRBJ2-5	NA	TGTGCCAGCAGCTTAACCTTGGACAGCCAAGAGACCCAGTACTTC	CASSLTLDSQETQYF
NA	TRBV9	TRBJ2-1	NA	TGTGCCAGCAGCGGGCGCGGGAAGCAGTTCTTC	CASSGRGKQFF
NA	TRBV27	TRBJ1-5	TRBD1	TGTGCCAGCAGTCTCATCGGACAGGGTGACAATCAGCCCCAGCATTTT	CASSLIGQGDNQPQHF